This entry lists 13 T cell receptor beta chains sequenced from one sample in a study of immune aging and cytomegalovirus after organ transplant. Time point in this sample: five sample-tagged time points from pre-transplant (day -1) to day 368 post-transplant, pooled. The antigens these receptors bind are not known. Cells were captured in microwells, and libraries were made with BD Rhapsody targeted mRNA and AbSeq chemistry. One entry per CDR3 protein results from TCRdb running MiXCR on the single-cell sequencing reads. The table has approximately 22,000 distinct CDR3 sequences, about a third seen once. Sample: CMV peptide-activated CD4+ and CD8+ T cells sorted from blood, taken at five time points, pooled. Subset reported: sorted CD8+CD137+ and CD4+CD154+ T cells after about 12 h CMV IE-1 peptide stimulation. These TCRs come from a female donor who had a heart transplant and CMV viremia.

By share of the sample, this clonotype is medium-sized. V usage is TRBV9 and J usage is TRBJ2-4; 8 bases agree with TRBD1. CDR3 length: 16 residues. In germline, CDR1 is SGDLS, CDR2 YYNGEE. After removal of 3 bases from V and 5 bases from J, the junction contained 10 bases not matched to a gene. DNA for the CDR3: TGTGCCAGCAGCGCCACCGGGCAGGGGGCTCAAAACATTCAGTACTTC. Its protein is CASSATGQGAQNIQYF. The full variable domain, in which reference TRBV9 and TRBJ2-4 provide the parts outside the CDR3, is DSGVTQTPKHLITATGQRVTLRCSPRSGDLSVYWYQQSLDQGLQFLIQYYNGEERAKGNILERFSAQQFPDLHSELNLSSLELGDSALYFCASSATGQGAQNIQYFGAGTRLSVL.

The gene calls are TRBV5-1 and TRBJ2-1; TRBD2 is a possible D gene (6 bases). This CDR3 has 18 amino acids. Trimming took 4 bases from V and 8 from J, leaving 28 bases between them. The germline gives CDR1 SGHRS, CDR2 YFSETQ. CDR3 DNA sequence: TGCGCCAGCAGCCGGAGACCCGGGGGTGGAGTAGAATCGGATGAGCAGTTCTTC. This gives the protein CASSRRPGGGVESDEQFF.

The genes are TRBV9 and TRBJ2-1; 9 bases fit TRBD2. V gave up 4 bases and J gave up 4 bases; unmatched junction bases: 18. There are 19 residues in the CDR3. Per the germline V gene, CDR1 is SGDLS and CDR2 is YYNGEE. CDR3 protein: CASSIEGSGSKSSYNEQFF. The CDR3 region has the DNA TGTGCCAGCAGCATAGAGGGTAGCGGGAGCAAGAGTTCATACAATGAGCAGTTCTTC.

The sample holds many counts of this clonotype. V is TRBV6-1 and J is TRBJ2-3; D might be TRBD1 or TRBD2, each matching 5 bases. Trimming removed 2 bases at V and 2 bases at J, with 14 bases between. This CDR3 has 16 residues. Germline V gives CDR1 MNHNS, CDR2 SASEGT. CDR3 in DNA: TGTGCCAGCAGTGAATCGAGGGGATTCCTCACAGATACGCAGTATTTT. Protein sequence: CASSESRGFLTDTQYF.

This clonotype is medium-sized in the sample. The CDR3 protein is CASQGSYNEQFF. The CDR3 bases are TGTGCCAGCCAGGGGAGCTACAATGAGCAGTTCTTC. The chain links TRBV2 to TRBJ2-1; TRBD1 is a possible D gene (6 bases). This CDR3 spans 12 amino acids. Trimming took 8 bases from V and 3 from J, leaving 8 bases between them. The germline gives CDR1 SNHLY, CDR2 FYNNEI.

By its share, this clonotype is medium-sized. The chain uses TRBV18 and TRBJ1-1; 8 bases are a match to TRBD1. The CDR3 length is 13 residues. V shed 7 bases, J shed 3 bases, and the junction held 4 bases outside the gene matches. Germline V gives CDR1 KGHSH, CDR2 LQKENI. The CDR3 DNA follows: TGTGCCAGCTGCAGGGGGCGGGACACTGAAGCTTTCTTT. It specifies CASCRGRDTEAFF.

The chain recombines TRBV12-3 or TRBV12-4 with TRBJ1-1; D not certain. There are 12 residues in the CDR3. The V gene lost 5 bases and the J gene lost 1 base, with 5 bases spanning the gap. The DNA of the CDR3 is TGTGCCAGCAGTGAGAGGAACACTGAAGCTTTCTTT. Translating gives CASSERNTEAFF.

A word on this clonotype: Without the conserved terminal phenylalanine or tryptophan, this CDR3 likely stems from a read error. V usage is TRBV20-1 and J usage is TRBJ2-3, with D maybe TRBD1 (6 bases). CDR1 DFQATT and CDR2 SNEGSKA come from the germline V gene (reference sequence). This CDR3 contains 14 residues. Trimming cost V 5 bases and J 1 base, with 13 bases left between them. The CDR3 DNA is TGCAGTGCTCTGCAGGGGTTCGGCACAGATACGCAGTATCTT. This translates into CSALQGFGTDTQYL.

In the case of this clonotype: Sequence at one end of the junction differs from germline and may be a read error. The rearrangement joins TRBV7-2 to TRBJ2-1; D perhaps matches TRBD2 (5 bases). The length of the CDR3 is 13 residues. The germline V gene encodes CDR1 SGHTA and CDR2 FQGNSA. The CDR3: CVSSHGIPNEQLF. CDR3 nucleotides: TGTGTCAGCAGCCACGGGATCCCCAATGAGCAGCTCTTC.

This clonotype was recorded many times. In nucleotides, the CDR3 is TGTGCCAGCAGTTTAATCCAGGGTACTGAAGCTTTCTTT. Its protein product is CASSLIQGTEAFF. The chain joins TRBV12-3 or TRBV12-4 to TRBJ1-1; D may be TRBD1 (5 bases). This CDR3 is built from 13 residues. V lost 2 bases and J 5 bases, leaving 9 bases between the germline ends.

This clonotype has ten or more counts. The V and J genes are TRBV10-3 and TRBJ1-2; D might be TRBD1 (5 bases). CDR3 size: 13 residues. The V end lost 4 bases, the J end lost 2 bases, and 8 bases lay between the germline ends. Germline V gene lookup returns CDR1 ENHRY and CDR2 SYGVKD. CDR3 bases: TGTGCCATCAGTGTGACAGAAAACTATGGCTACACCTTC. Translating it yields CAISVTENYGYTF.

This clonotype has only one observation. It is likely a read error, because the conserved phenylalanine at the end of the CDR3 is missing. The chain joins TRBV6-1 to TRBJ2-6, with D possibly matching TRBD2 (5 bases). The CDR3 extends over 13 amino acids. Trimming took 8 bases from V and 7 from J, leaving 12 bases between them. Germline assignment: CDR1 MNHNS and CDR2 SASEGT. The CDR3 DNA reads TGTGCCAGCCTCCGTCCGGGAGCCAACGTCCTGACTCTC. Protein sequence: CASLRPGANVLTL.

The rearrangement joins TRBV12-3 or TRBV12-4 to TRBJ2-2; no definite D call. V was clipped by 8 bases and J by 5 bases, with 3 bases between them. The CDR3 consists of 10 residues. Written as DNA, the CDR3 is TGTGCCAGCGCAACCGGGGAGCTGTTTTTT. Translation: CASATGELFF.